The source of this T cell receptor beta chain is a study of graft-versus-host responses after intestinal transplantation. Study-wide background: As for transplant type, recipients had multivisceral, liver-intestinal, or isolated intestinal grafts.

Germline CDR1 MNHNS, CDR2 SASEGT. CDR3 length equals 14 residues. The V end lost 8 bases, the J end lost 0 bases, and 11 bases lay between the germline ends. To note about this clone: The antigen is not known.

The study's findings and limits: Early post-transplant HvG declines were associated with peak circulating GvH clone levels.

The table came from immunoSEQ multiplex PCR; TCRdb's copy has only in-frame clones and leaves some out. The table has some 90,000 clones, under 90% seen once. The material was unstimulated CD4+ T cells sorted from spleen or lymph node cells, obtained before intestinal transplant. The chain employs TRBV6-1 and TRBJ1-5; D is perhaps TRBD1 (5 bases). This receptor was identified in a human donor who received an intestinal transplant. In nucleotides, the CDR3 is TGTGCCAGCGCCAGGGTCGATAGCAATCAGCCCCAGCATTTT. Translation: CASARVDSNQPQHF.